The 4 T cell receptor beta chains below all came from one sample that was sequenced in a study of T cell responses to AZD1222 COVID-19 vaccine. Profiled with immunoSEQ multiplex PCR; TCRdb holds only in-frame clones, not every one. Of 110,000 to 150,000 clones in the sample, 80% to 95% were seen once. The sequenced sample was peripheral blood, obtained 28 days after the second AZD1222 dose. These receptors originate from an adult who received the AZD1222 COVID-19 vaccine.

The chain has TRBV10-3 and TRBJ1-2; TRBD1 matches 10 bases. The CDR3 extends over 15 amino acids. Trimming took 4 bases from V and 7 from J; bases not matched to a gene: 9. Germline V gene sequence: CDR1 ENHRY, CDR2 SYGVKD. The CDR3 loop reads CAISVEGQGDGGYTF. CDR3 DNA sequence: TGTGCCATCAGTGTCGAAGGACAGGGGGACGGTGGCTACACCTTC.

The chain recombines TRBV28 with TRBJ2-2; D ambiguous. Per germline, CDR1 MDHEN and CDR2 SYDVKM. There are 13 residues in the CDR3. Trimming left V 3 bases short and J 3 bases short, with 5 bases between. CDR3 in amino acids: CASSFGDTGELFF. The CDR3 DNA sequence: TGTGCCAGCAGTTTCGGCGACACCGGGGAGCTGTTTTTT.

The chain has TRBV12-3 or TRBV12-4 and TRBJ1-6, with unresolved D. This CDR3 has 11 amino acids. V dropped 5 bases and J dropped 8 bases, with 4 bases sitting between them. In DNA, the CDR3 is TGTGCCAGCAGTCGAGATTCACCCCTCCACTTT. Protein: CASSRDSPLHF.

V gene TRBV18 combines with J gene TRBJ1-4; 10 bases map to TRBD1. Germline V lookup: CDR1 KGHSH, CDR2 LQKENI. This CDR3 is built from 15 residues. The junction had 4 bases not matched to a gene; V was cut back by 2 bases and J by 7 bases. The CDR3 spells CASSPDRGRGEKLFF. CDR3 coding DNA: TGTGCCAGCTCACCAGACAGGGGGCGCGGTGAAAAACTGTTTTTT.